Below are 8 T cell receptor beta chains sequenced from a single sample in a study of shared clonotypes between healthy human individuals (dated by TCRdb to about 2020). Library method: the immunoSEQ multiplex PCR assay. TCRdb holds this immuneACCESS table with in-frame rearrangements only. Some clones are missing; in checked studies, unresolved V genes explain under half, and the rest has no known cause. For this sample there are roughly 2.6 million clones; more than 90% appear just once. The ten biggest clones cover over 0.12% of the sample. Specimen: naive CD4+ T cells sorted from blood. The meaning of the sample's cell subset or site label: CD45RA+ positively selected. The receptors were gathered from a man between 18 and 29 years old in good health.

This chain uses TRBV18 with TRBJ2-7, with 9 bases matching TRBD2. CDR1 and CDR2 from the germline V gene are KGHSH and LQKENI. Trimming at V came to 0 bases and at J to 5 bases, leaving 14 bases not matched to a gene. This CDR3 has 18 amino acids. This CDR3 reads CASSPPVTEREARNEQYF. The CDR3 DNA sequence: TGTGCCAGCTCACCACCGGTAACGGAGCGGGAGGCGAGGAACGAGCAGTACTTC.

The rearrangement links TRBV14 to TRBJ2-7; D possibly corresponds to TRBD1 (6 bases). The CDR3 is 14 residues long. CDR1 SGHDN and CDR2 FVKESK come from the germline V gene. V shed 1 base and J shed 8 bases, with 15 bases lying between them. The CDR3 spells CASSQVGAVGKQYF. CDR3 nucleotides: TGTGCCAGCAGCCAAGTGGGGGCCGTCGGGAAGCAGTACTTC.

The CDR3 DNA follows: TGTGCCAGCTCATACCAGACAGGGTCGACCGGGGAGCTGTTTTTT. The encoded protein is CASSYQTGSTGELFF. This chain uses TRBV18 with TRBJ2-2, with 7 nucleotides matching TRBD1. There are 15 residues in the CDR3. Per the germline V gene, CDR1 is KGHSH and CDR2 is LQKENI. Trimming removed 5 bases from V and 5 bases from J; junction bases left unmatched: 8.

CDR3 region: CASSLGGLGQETQYF. The CDR3 nucleotides read TGTGCCAGCAGTTTAGGGGGACTCGGCCAAGAGACCCAGTACTTC. The rearrangement links TRBV28 to TRBJ2-5; weak D call: TRBD2 (6 bases). This CDR3 region has 15 residues. Germline loops: CDR1 MDHEN, CDR2 SYDVKM. Trimming stripped 2 bases from V and 1 base from J, with 11 bases between.

This clone was picked up one time. A junction boundary mismatches the germline segment, possibly from a read error. This rearrangement joins TRBV7-7 to TRBJ2-7; D unresolved. From germline, CDR1 is SSHAT and CDR2 FNYEAQ (reference sequence). The CDR3 is 14 amino acids. CDR3 DNA: TGTGCTAGCAGCCCCCTCGGCAGGACGGAGGAGCAGTACTTC. Translating gives CASSPLGRTEEQYF.

This clone was counted a single time. The genes are TRBV7-2 and TRBJ2-2; D ambiguous. Germline CDR1 SGHTA, CDR2 FQGNSA. The CDR3 is made up of 15 amino acids. V was cut by 3 bases and J by 4 bases, with 12 bases left in between. CDR3 nucleotide sequence: TGTGCCAGCAGCTTGGGAACCCAGCCCACCGGGGAGCTGTTTTTT. Translation gives CASSLGTQPTGELFF.

This clone was found once. This chain links TRBV5-1 with TRBJ2-7; TRBD1 matches 8 bases. Germline CDR1 and CDR2: SGHRS and YFSETQ. V trimming: 0 bases; J trimming: 3 bases; junction bases outside the gene matches: 2. The CDR3 sequence is 14 residues long. CDR3 in DNA: TGCGCCAGCAGCTTGGTTGGGACAGGCTACGAGCAGTACTTC. It yields the protein CASSLVGTGYEQYF.

The V and J genes are TRBV11-2 and TRBJ1-3, with D possibly matching TRBD1 (5 bases). The CDR3 runs 16 residues. Trimming took 1 base from V and 1 from J, leaving 11 bases between them. Germline V gene data show CDR1 as SGHAT and CDR2 as FQNNGV. The CDR3 nucleotides are TGTGCCAGCAGCTTAGCCACGGCAGGGTCTGGAAACACCATATATTTT. Protein product: CASSLATAGSGNTIYF. Combining the CDR3 with reference TRBV11-2 and TRBJ1-3 gives the whole variable domain EAGVAQSPRYKIIEKRQSVAFWCNPISGHATLYWYQQILGQGPKLLIQFQNNGVVDDSQLPKDRFSAERLKGVDSTLKIQPAKLEDSAVYLCASSLATAGSGNTIYFGEGSWLTVV.